This paragraph covers one T cell receptor (beta chain) sequence. Measured with immunoSEQ multiplex PCR; TCRdb has only the in-frame clones, and not every one. This sample yields some 96,000 clones, of which 75% to 95% are seen a single time; 15% to 20% belongs to the top ten. This record belongs to a study of graft-versus-host responses after intestinal transplantation. V lost 1 base and J 6 bases, leaving 9 bases between the germline ends. Looked up from germline, CDR1 is SGHAT and CDR2 is FQNNGV. The CDR3 length is 13 residues. The chain uses TRBV11-2 and TRBJ1-2; D remains ambiguous. The clonotype comes from a human patient who received an intestinal transplant, so some T cells may come from the graft donor. The sequencing used PBMCs, collected just under 460 days after intestinal transplant. CDR3 amino acids: CASSLGGADGYTF. DNA of the CDR3: TGTGCCAGCAGCTTAGGAGGCGCAGATGGCTACACCTTC.